This TCR beta chain emerged from a study of T cell repertoires in cytomegalovirus infection. Germline lookup yields CDR1 MNHEY and CDR2 SMNVEV (reference sequence). The CDR3 covers 13 residues. Trimming at V came to 9 bases and at J to 4 bases, leaving 6 bases not matched to a gene. As for this clonotype: Its antigen is not known.

MiXCR was run by TCRdb on the reads, yielding one entry per CDR3 protein. Of approximately 990,000 distinct CDR3 sequences in the sample, around 31% were seen once. This receptor was identified in a human donor in good health (CMV status not recorded). Some clones in this sample may be carry-over from other donors' samples. The input for sequencing was cultured CD8+ T cells from PBMCs, taken from culture after CMV antigen stimulation. This chain joins TRBV27 and TRBJ2-7; 10 bases line up with TRBD1. The CDR3 nucleotides are TGTGCCAGGGGAGACAGGGGGCTTTACGAGCAGTACGTC. This codes for CARGDRGLYEQYV.